These 3 T cell receptor beta chains came from one sample sequenced in a study of T and B cells in COVID-19 patients. Blood genomic DNA input for TRB amplification was roughly 230-550 ng. Multiplex PCR with BIOMED2 TRB-A/B primer pools amplified TRB rearrangements. A single record per CDR3 protein comes from TCRdb applying MiXCR to the multiplex PCR reads. In the table there are around 21,000 distinct CDR3 sequences, roughly 29% of which are singletons. The sample consisted of blood. The receptor source for this set is a human donor who had recovered from COVID-19.

This clonotype was seen a few times. The chain carries TRBV6-6 and TRBJ1-4; no reliable D call. Germline V gene sequence: CDR1 MNHNY, CDR2 SVGAGI (reference sequence). The V end lost 5 bases, the J end lost 2 bases, and 3 bases lay between the germline ends. This CDR3 is built from 12 residues. The CDR3 here is CASSPTNEKLFF. The CDR3 bases are TGTGCCAGCAGTCCTACTAATGAAAAACTGTTTTTT.

J is TRBJ1-3 and V is TRBV6-5; 9 nucleotides match TRBD1. V gave up 5 bases and J gave up 7 bases; unmatched junction bases: 9. Germline assignment: CDR1 MNHEY and CDR2 SVGAGI. This CDR3 contains 15 residues. For the CDR3, the DNA is TGTGCCAGCAGTACCCGGGGACAGGGTTACAACACCATATATTTT. Translated: CASSTRGQGYNTIYF.

The chain combines TRBV18 with TRBJ1-1; 9 bases fit TRBD1. The CDR3 spans 16 residues. Germline V gives CDR1 KGHSH, CDR2 LQKENI. J lost 5 bases, V lost 1 base, and 8 bases had no gene match. The CDR3 DNA is TGTGCCAGCTCACCACTGACAGGGGGGCTTGGAACTGAAGCTTTCTTT. It encodes CASSPLTGGLGTEAFF.